This T cell receptor beta chain was recovered during a study of blood T cell repertoires in COVID-19. As for the study in general: Both acute and convalescent COVID-19 samples were obtained from the United States, Italy and Spain.

Original analysis: Counts of nucleated cells, estimated from reference gene primer amplification, were obtained. Assay: immunoSEQ multiplex PCR; the TCRdb copy retains only in-frame clones and omits some. That table supplies the V and J calls and clone size; D and trimming were determined from the DNA. Of 250,000 or so clones listed, approximately 88% were seen once; the top ten hold around 3.2%. Between the trimmed V and J ends, which lost 3 bases and 0 bases, there was a span of 18 bases. CDR3 length: 18 amino acids. Germline lookup yields CDR1 MGHRA and CDR2 YSYEKL. The chain recombines TRBV4-1 with TRBJ1-3, with D possibly TRBD1 on 6 matching bases. The source material was PBMCs or T cells enriched from blood (not recorded which). The receptor comes from a woman aged 40 to 50 who had been exposed to COVID-19. The CDR3 region is CASSQRGTTIFSGNTIYF. CDR3 DNA sequence: TGCGCCAGCAGCCAGAGGGGGACGACTATTTTCTCTGGAAACACCATATATTTT.